These T cell receptor beta chains were read from a single sample in a study of graft-versus-host responses after intestinal transplantation. The protocol was immunoSEQ multiplex PCR, while the TCRdb copy is restricted to in-frame clones and leaves out a portion. The table shows about 25,000 clones, with 93% occurring only once. The source material was PBMCs, sampled 18 days after transplant. The source is a human patient who received an intestinal transplant, so some T cells may come from the graft donor. Each CDR3 is given without its conserved first and last residue. Fields, in order: V gene, CDR3 length, J gene, CDR3 protein.

TRBV4-2	16	TRBJ2-3	ASSQFGTSGGAPDTQY
TRBV4-1	15	TRBJ1-5	ASSQGFLVTGVQPQH
TRBV7-9	10	TRBJ1-2	ASSLPGGGYT
TRBV6-5	13	TRBJ1-5	ASSNQGRSNQPQH
TRBV4-1	14	TRBJ2-1	ASSHEGGGKDYEQF
TRBV30	13	TRBJ1-2	AWMLLGQNNYGYT
TRBV10-3	12	TRBJ1-4	AISTEGANEKLF
TRBV4-1	10	TRBJ2-4	ASMGAKNIQY
TRBV5-4	14	TRBJ1-2	ASSWDPQGRIYGYT
TRBV7-9	12	TRBJ2-2	ASSLSEDTGELF
TRBV5-8	17	TRBJ2-3	ASSPRDRVFGGRTDTQY
TRBV4-1	12	TRBJ1-1	ASSQAGEWPEAF
TRBV15	11	TRBJ2-7	ATSRDLKGEQY
TRBV19	11	TRBJ1-1	ASSIGRGIEAF
TRBV5-1	13	TRBJ1-2	ASTHDYSRHYGYT
TRBV7-9	13	TRBJ1-5	ASSLEGNSNQPQH
TRBV11-2	12	TRBJ2-3	ASSLSLPSDTQY
TRBV7-7	11	TRBJ1-3	ASSRDRGNTIY
TRBV7-2	14	TRBJ1-2	ASSLGTYASDYGYT
TRBV7-8	12	TRBJ2-7	ASSPGQGVYEQY
TRBV2	12	TRBJ2-7	ASSGGQGAIEQY
TRBV6-1	13	TRBJ2-1	ASGGVLAGRNEQF
TRBV10-3	11	TRBJ2-7	AIRGQEYYEQY
TRBV7-9	10	TRBJ2-2	ARADNTGELF
TRBV19	11	TRBJ2-2	ASSIALMGELF
TRBV27	14	TRBJ2-7	ASSPSSSTSIHEQY
TRBV18	12	TRBJ1-2	ASSPFSGGYGYT
TRBV6-1	11	TRBJ1-2	ASSEQGNYGYT
TRBV25-1	12	TRBJ1-6	ASSQDRAWSPLH
TRBV11-1	13	TRBJ1-1	ASSLSTSVYTEAF
TRBV6-4	13	TRBJ2-1	ASSVRLAFINEQF
TRBV13	13	TRBJ1-1	ASTGQGDGNTEAF
TRBV27	13	TRBJ2-5	ASFQRTGGQETQY
TRBV6-5	13	TRBJ1-6	ASSYSRVPRSPLH
TRBV9	12	TRBJ2-7	ASSTSPGGDEQY
TRBV4-1	14	TRBJ2-1	ASSQGRGGYYNEQF
TRBV5-1	12	TRBJ2-3	ASSLGGGPDTQY
TRBV4-1	14	TRBJ2-3	ASSLTSPSFTDTQY
TRBV7-9	12	TRBJ1-2	ASSFTGANYGYT
TRBV6-1	11	TRBJ2-1	ASSEDLLNEQF
TRBV4-1	10	TRBJ2-3	ASSHWDSGLY
TRBV10-1	10	TRBJ1-5	ARDRGPQPQH
TRBV11-2	14	TRBJ2-5	ASSFGLAGGTETQY
TRBV25-1	16	TRBJ1-3	ASSESKRLVFSGNTIY
TRBV13	10	TRBJ2-1	ASSNLGDEQF
TRBV27	12	TRBJ2-7	ASSLGGGTYEQY
TRBV7-2	14	TRBJ2-7	ASSFGPYRVDYEQY
TRBV27	13	TRBJ1-5	ASRPGTAINQPQH
TRBV2	16	TRBJ1-1	ANTPHPSPDRANTEAF
TRBV7-3	12	TRBJ2-1	ASSPGTGVNEQF